The 8 T cell receptor beta chains below were found in one sample sequenced in a study of blood T cell repertoires in COVID-19. The method was immunoSEQ multiplex PCR; TCRdb's version includes in-frame clones alone and lacks a portion of them. This sample has 120,000 to 150,000 clones, with around four fifths found just once. The sequencing sample was made of peripheral blood. The origin of the receptors is a woman in her thirties or forties with active or convalescent COVID-19.

The genes are TRBV5-1 and TRBJ2-1; TRBD2 agrees at 10 bases. Germline values: CDR1 SGHRS, CDR2 YFSETQ. The ends lost 4 bases at V and 8 bases at J; junction bases unmatched: 9. There are 15 residues in the CDR3. CDR3 sequence: CASSPRAGGRYEQFF. DNA for the CDR3: TGCGCCAGCAGCCCTCGAGCGGGGGGGCGGTATGAGCAGTTCTTC.

This chain joins TRBV4-1 and TRBJ1-1, with unresolved D. Germline V CDR1 and CDR2: MGHRA, YSYEKL. Between the trimmed V and J ends, which lost 5 bases and 4 bases, there was a span of 11 bases. The CDR3 runs to 13 residues. CDR3: CASSWRGGTEAFF. The DNA of the CDR3 is TGCGCCAGCAGCTGGCGGGGAGGCACTGAAGCTTTCTTT.

The chain combines TRBV6-5 with TRBJ2-7; perhaps TRBD1 as D (6 bases). Deletions cut 4 bases from V and 0 bases from J, with 10 bases between. The CDR3 covers 14 residues. From germline, CDR1 is MNHEY and CDR2 SVGAGI. The CDR3 DNA is TGTGCCAGCAGTTCAGGGGTAGCCTCCTACGAGCAGTACTTC. Protein: CASSSGVASYEQYF.

The rearrangement uses TRBV18 and TRBJ1-5; 8 bases are shared with TRBD1. The V segment lost 6 bases and the J segment 1 base; nucleotides outside the gene matches: 5. The CDR3 length is 15 residues. Germline CDR1 and CDR2: KGHSH and LQKENI. This chain's CDR3 is CASSQQGGSNQPQHF. The CDR3 DNA sequence: TGTGCCAGCTCCCAACAGGGGGGGAGCAATCAGCCCCAGCATTTT.

V and J are TRBV3-1 (or the pseudogene TRBV3-2) and TRBJ1-2; D is possibly TRBD1 (6 bases). Trimming removed 0 bases from V and 0 bases from J, with 14 bases in between. Germline loops: CDR1 LGHDT, CDR2 YNNKEL (reference sequence). The CDR3 extends over 17 amino acids. The DNA for the CDR3 is TGTGCCAGCAGCCAAGACAGGGGAGCGATTTCTAACTATGGCTACACCTTC. As protein: CASSQDRGAISNYGYTF.

The chain employs TRBV9 and TRBJ1-3; a possible D gene is TRBD1 (5 bases). Trimming took 0 bases from V and 0 from J, leaving 10 bases between them. CDR1 is SGDLS and CDR2 is YYNGEE in the germline V gene. This CDR3 has 16 residues. The CDR3 protein is CASSVGGRLSGNTIYF. CDR3 DNA: TGTGCCAGCAGCGTAGGGGGCAGGCTCTCTGGAAACACCATATATTTT. Based on the CDR3 plus reference TRBV9 and TRBJ1-3, the full variable domain is DSGVTQTPKHLITATGQRVTLRCSPRSGDLSVYWYQQSLDQGLQFLIQYYNGEERAKGNILERFSAQQFPDLHSELNLSSLELGDSALYFCASSVGGRLSGNTIYFGEGSWLTVV.

This chain connects TRBV5-6 to TRBJ2-7; D not certain. V was trimmed by 7 bases and J by 2 bases, leaving 13 bases between them. Germline lookup yields CDR1 SGHDT and CDR2 YYEEEE. The CDR3 runs 13 residues. The CDR3 DNA follows: TGTGCCAGCTTGGGCAGAGCACCCTACGAGCAGTACTTC. This gives the protein CASLGRAPYEQYF. Full variable domain (missing parts from reference TRBV5-6 and TRBJ2-7): DAGVTQSPTHLIKTRGQQVTLRCSPKSGHDTVSWYQQALGQGPQFIFQYYEEEERQRGNFPDRFSGHQFPNYSSELNVNALLLGDSALYLCASLGRAPYEQYFGPGTRLTVT.

The gene calls are TRBV5-4 and TRBJ1-1, with D unclear. Per germline, CDR1 SGHNT and CDR2 YYREEE (reference sequence). This CDR3 is 13 amino acids long. V lost 0 bases and J 5 bases, leaving 8 bases between the germline ends. Here the CDR3 DNA reads TGTGCCAGCAGCTTGGAGCGGGGAACTGAAGCTTTCTTT. It specifies CASSLERGTEAFF. Variable domain in full (rest from reference TRBV5-4 and TRBJ1-1): ETGVTQSPTHLIKTRGQQVTLRCSSQSGHNTVSWYQQALGQGPQFIFQYYREEENGRGNFPPRFSGLQFPNYSSELNVNALELDDSALYLCASSLERGTEAFFGQGTRLTVV.